This TCR beta chain was documented in a study of cytomegalovirus exposure and HLA in healthy donors. Study-wide findings and caveats: Rarity marked most TCR sequences, yet some public TCRs occurred in many donors. Listed as cytomegalovirus-associated were 150 to 200 TCR beta chains. As a later analysis showed, several of the most significant clusters appeared to be linked to common viral pathogens.

Regarding this clone: Its antigen remains unknown.

Primers for the PCR totalled 60 Vbeta and 13 Jbeta. Authors' processing steps: An analysis that came later counted around 80 million unique TCR beta chains, around 12 million shared. TCRdb's table, derived via immunoSEQ multiplex PCR, lists solely in-frame clones and lacks some. The D gene and trimming were derived from the DNA, and the V and J assignments and clone size from that table. The table lists around 97,000 clones, roughly three quarters of them singletons, with roughly 4% in the top ten. Trimming removed 9 bases from V and 4 bases from J; junction bases left unmatched: 5. The CDR3 loop spans 13 amino acids. Germline CDR1 reads LGHNA; CDR2 reads YSLEER.

The sample comprised PBMCs. The sequence was collected from a man in his fifties in good health and CMV-seropositive. The chain uses TRBV4-3 and TRBJ2-3, with 9 bases fitting TRBD2. The CDR3 sequence: CASSGSFADTQYF. CDR3 bases: TGCGCCAGTAGCGGGAGTTTTGCAGATACGCAGTATTTT.